The 14 T cell receptor beta chains reported below all come from one sample, sequenced in a study of shared clonotypes between healthy human individuals. Clones were read by immunoSEQ multiplex PCR, and TCRdb kept only the in-frame ones, dropping some. The sample records 2 million or so clones, 85% to 95% being singletons. The source material was naive CD4+ T cells sorted from blood. Subset in this sample: CD45RA+ positively selected. Receptors were obtained from a man younger than 30 in good health.

V and J are TRBV11-2 and TRBJ1-1, with a tentative D call TRBD1 (5 bases). Germline lookup yields CDR1 SGHAT and CDR2 FQNNGV. The CDR3 covers 15 residues. Trimming shortened V by 2 bases and J by 0 bases, and 10 bases separated the two germline ends. CDR3 in DNA: TGTGCCAGCAGCTTACACCAGGGACTGAACACTGAAGCTTTCTTT. This gives the protein CASSLHQGLNTEAFF.

The genes are TRBV7-9 and TRBJ2-5; no reliable D call. The CDR3 totals 14 residues. The germline V and J ends were trimmed by 5 bases and 5 bases, with 15 bases remaining between them. Germline V lookup: CDR1 SEHNR, CDR2 FQNEAQ (reference sequence). CDR3 in amino acids: CASSVDTSSETQYF. CDR3 DNA: TGTGCCAGCAGCGTAGACACATCGTCGGAGACCCAGTACTTC.

The chain joins TRBV5-4 to TRBJ2-1, with 8 nucleotides matching TRBD1. Looked up from germline, CDR1 is SGHNT and CDR2 is YYREEE (reference sequence). The V segment lost 2 bases and the J segment 7 bases; nucleotides outside the gene matches: 8. The CDR3 sequence is 15 residues long. CDR3 amino acids: CASSFGGQGWNEQFF. CDR3 DNA sequence: TGTGCCAGCAGCTTTGGCGGACAGGGTTGGAATGAGCAGTTCTTC.

CDR3 nucleotides: TGTGCCAGCTCACCCGACAGGGTAGATACGCAGTATTTT. As protein: CASSPDRVDTQYF. The V gene is TRBV18, the J gene TRBJ2-3, with 7 bases that match TRBD1. V was clipped by 3 bases and J by 5 bases; unmatched bases: 2. Germline lookup yields CDR1 KGHSH and CDR2 LQKENI. The CDR3 extends over 13 amino acids.

Here the CDR3 DNA reads TGTGCCAGCAGCTTAGGTAGTAGCGGGGCCTCCCTCGATGAGCAGTTCTTC. This translates into CASSLGSSGASLDEQFF. The chain combines TRBV7-3 with TRBJ2-1; 8 bases fit TRBD2. CDR1 is SGHTA, CDR2 FQGTGA, per germline. The length of the CDR3 is 17 residues. V dropped 2 bases and J dropped 8; count of bases not matched to a gene: 14.

The rearrangement uses TRBV10-3 and TRBJ2-7; possible D gene TRBD2, 5 bases. CDR3 length: 13 amino acids. V shed 4 bases and J shed 4 bases, with 11 bases lying between them. Germline values: CDR1 ENHRY, CDR2 SYGVKD. The CDR3 DNA reads TGTGCCATCAGTGGTGGGAGTGATTACGAGCAGTACTTC. This translates into CAISGGSDYEQYF.

The rearrangement uses TRBV29-1 and TRBJ1-1; possibly TRBD1 for D (5 bases). The CDR3 is made up of 15 amino acids. Germline loops: CDR1 SQVTM, CDR2 ANQGSEA. Between the trimmed V and J ends, which lost 6 bases and 4 bases, there was a span of 21 bases. This CDR3 is CSVLPNLGTVTEAFF. In DNA form, the CDR3 reads TGCAGCGTCCTTCCAAACCTGGGGACGGTCACTGAAGCTTTCTTT.

The rearrangement joins TRBV10-3 to TRBJ2-5; 7 nucleotides align to TRBD2. Germline V CDR1 and CDR2: ENHRY, SYGVKD. The length of the CDR3 is 15 residues. Trimming removed 4 bases from V and 5 bases from J; junction bases left unmatched: 10. DNA of the CDR3: TGTGCCATCAGTGGGAAGATCGGGGGGTCGGAGACCCAGTACTTC. Translating it yields CAISGKIGGSETQYF.

A note on this clone: This CDR3 is also generated by other DNA sequences in the sample. The rearrangement links TRBV5-1 to TRBJ2-7; no firm D call. Germline V lookup: CDR1 SGHRS, CDR2 YFSETQ. This CDR3 region has 13 residues. Between the trimmed V and J ends, which lost 0 bases and 2 bases, there was a span of 6 bases. CDR3 bases: TGCGCCAGCAGCTTGGCGGCAACCTACGAGCAGTACTTC. Amino acids: CASSLAATYEQYF.

The rearrangement joins TRBV6-6 to TRBJ1-6; D gene uncertain. This CDR3 has 14 amino acids. Germline values: CDR1 MNHNY, CDR2 SVGAGI (reference sequence). V shed 0 bases and J shed 7 bases, with 7 bases lying between them. CDR3 bases: TGTGCCAGCAGTTACTCTCAAGAGAATTCACCCCTCCACTTT. Translation gives CASSYSQENSPLHF.

This chain joins TRBV5-1 and TRBJ2-1; TRBD2 is a possible D gene (6 bases). Trimming shortened V by 4 bases and J by 4 bases, and 27 bases separated the two germline ends. Germline loops: CDR1 SGHRS, CDR2 YFSETQ. This CDR3 is 19 amino acids long. For the CDR3, the DNA is TGCGCCAGCAGCCCCGCCAGTAAGGAGGGCCCTATGGTTTACAATGAGCAGTTCTTC. It yields the protein CASSPASKEGPMVYNEQFF.

V usage is TRBV6-1 and J usage is TRBJ1-5; 8 bases line up with TRBD1. The junction had 11 bases not matched to a gene; V was cut back by 4 bases and J by 6 bases. CDR3 length: 16 residues. Germline loops: CDR1 MNHNS, CDR2 SASEGT. Here the CDR3 DNA reads TGTGCCAGCAGTGCCCAGGGACAGGTAGGGGCTCAGCCCCAGCATTTT. This codes for CASSAQGQVGAQPQHF.

The V call is TRBV19, the J call TRBJ2-1, with TRBD2 matching 12 bases. V shed 1 base and J 4 bases; nucleotides not matched to a gene: 5. From germline, CDR1 is LNHDA and CDR2 SQIVND (reference sequence). The CDR3 has 17 amino acids. This CDR3 reads CASSIGLAGASYNEQFF. CDR3 sequence (DNA): TGTGCCAGTAGTATAGGACTAGCGGGGGCCTCTTACAATGAGCAGTTCTTC. The variable domain in full, with the rest retrieved from reference TRBV19 and TRBJ2-1, is DGGITQSPKYLFRKEGQNVTLSCEQNLNHDAMYWYRQDPGQGLRLIYYSQIVNDFQKGDIAEGYSVSREKKESFPLTVTSAQKNPTAFYLCASSIGLAGASYNEQFFGPGTRLTVL.

V and J are TRBV7-2 and TRBJ2-5; 9 bases agree with TRBD2. The CDR3 consists of 17 residues. The V and J ends lost 5 bases and 2 bases, in that order; junction bases with no gene match: 12. CDR1 and CDR2 from the germline V gene are SGHTA and FQGNSA. CDR3 amino acids: CASSPRGAGGGQETQYF. The CDR3 coding sequence is TGTGCCAGCAGCCCTCGCGGCGCGGGAGGGGGACAAGAGACCCAGTACTTC.